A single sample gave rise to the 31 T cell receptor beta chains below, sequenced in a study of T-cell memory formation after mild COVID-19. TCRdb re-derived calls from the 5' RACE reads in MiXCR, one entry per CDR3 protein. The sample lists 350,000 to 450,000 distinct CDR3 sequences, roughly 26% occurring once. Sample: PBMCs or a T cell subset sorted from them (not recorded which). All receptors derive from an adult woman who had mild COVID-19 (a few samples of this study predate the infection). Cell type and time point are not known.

The CDR3 sequence is CASSSRYQPQHF. DNA for the CDR3: TGTGCCAGCAGTTCCAGGTACCAGCCCCAGCATTTT. The J gene is TRBJ1-5, the V gene TRBV12-3 or TRBV12-4; no clear D. V lost 4 bases and J 7 bases, leaving 8 bases between the germline ends. This CDR3 has 12 residues.

This CDR3 reads CATRGWTDTQYF. The CDR3 nucleotides read TGTGCCACCCGGGGGTGGACAGATACGCAGTATTTT. The chain uses TRBV6-5 and TRBJ2-3, with D possibly being TRBD2 (6 bases). Per germline, CDR1 MNHEY and CDR2 SVGAGI. The CDR3 totals 12 residues. Trimming pared 10 bases from V and 3 bases from J, leaving 11 bases between.

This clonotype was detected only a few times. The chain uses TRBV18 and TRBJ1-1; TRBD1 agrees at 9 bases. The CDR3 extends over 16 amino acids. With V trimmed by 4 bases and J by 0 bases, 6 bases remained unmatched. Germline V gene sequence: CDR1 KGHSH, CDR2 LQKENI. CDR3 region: CASSLGTGQLNTEAFF. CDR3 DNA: TGTGCCAGCTCACTCGGGACAGGGCAATTGAACACTGAAGCTTTCTTT.

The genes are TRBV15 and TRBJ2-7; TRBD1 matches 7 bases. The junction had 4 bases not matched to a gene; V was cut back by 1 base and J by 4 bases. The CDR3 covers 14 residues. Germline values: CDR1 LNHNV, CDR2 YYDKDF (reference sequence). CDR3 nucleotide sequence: TGTGCCACCAGCAGAGGCCGGGACAGTTACGAGCAGTACTTC. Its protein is CATSRGRDSYEQYF.

For the CDR3, the DNA is TGCAGCGTGCCCGGGGGCAGATACTCCTACAATGAGCAGTTCTTC. Encoded protein: CSVPGGRYSYNEQFF. V usage is TRBV29-1 and J usage is TRBJ2-1, with D possibly being TRBD1 or TRBD2 (6 bases each). Germline assignment: CDR1 SQVTM and CDR2 ANQGSEA. Trimming stripped 6 bases from V and 0 bases from J, with 15 bases between. The CDR3 has 15 residues.

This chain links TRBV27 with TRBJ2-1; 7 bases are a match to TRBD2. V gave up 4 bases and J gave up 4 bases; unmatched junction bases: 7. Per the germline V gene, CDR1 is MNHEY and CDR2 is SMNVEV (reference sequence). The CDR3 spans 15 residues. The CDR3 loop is CASSSPASGYNEQFF. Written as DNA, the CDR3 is TGTGCCAGCAGTTCCCCCGCTAGCGGTTACAATGAGCAGTTCTTC.

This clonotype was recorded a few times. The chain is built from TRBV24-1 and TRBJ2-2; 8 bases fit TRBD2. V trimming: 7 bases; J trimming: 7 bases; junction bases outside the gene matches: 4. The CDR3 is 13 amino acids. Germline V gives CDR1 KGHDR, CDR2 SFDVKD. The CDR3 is CATSGGAVGELFF. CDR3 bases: TGTGCCACCAGCGGGGGGGCTGTCGGGGAGCTGTTTTTT.

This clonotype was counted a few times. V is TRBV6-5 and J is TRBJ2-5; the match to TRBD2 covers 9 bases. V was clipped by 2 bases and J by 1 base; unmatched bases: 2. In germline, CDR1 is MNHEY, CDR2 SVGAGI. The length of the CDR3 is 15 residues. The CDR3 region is CASSYLLAGQETQYF. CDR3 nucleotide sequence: TGTGCCAGCAGTTACCTACTAGCGGGCCAAGAGACCCAGTACTTC.

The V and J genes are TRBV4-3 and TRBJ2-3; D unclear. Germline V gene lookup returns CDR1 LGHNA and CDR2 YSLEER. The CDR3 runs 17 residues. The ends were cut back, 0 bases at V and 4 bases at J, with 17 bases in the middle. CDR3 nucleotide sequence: TGCGCCAGCAGCCAAGAGGAGAATTGGTGGTTCGCAGATACGCAGTATTTT. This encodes CASSQEENWWFADTQYF.

The CDR3 DNA follows: TGCAGTGCTATATCCGGGACAGTTAGTTCCGGAAACACCATATATTTT. Translation: CSAISGTVSSGNTIYF. The chain recombines TRBV20-1 with TRBJ1-3; 7 bases match TRBD1. The CDR3 has 16 amino acids. Germline V CDR1 and CDR2: DFQATT, SNEGSKA (reference sequence). The V segment lost 4 bases and the J segment 4 bases; nucleotides outside the gene matches: 13.

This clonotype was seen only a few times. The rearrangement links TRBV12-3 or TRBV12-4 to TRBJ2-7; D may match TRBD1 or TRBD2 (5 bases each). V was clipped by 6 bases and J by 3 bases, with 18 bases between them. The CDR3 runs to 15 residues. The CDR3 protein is CASRPSTGRSYEQYF. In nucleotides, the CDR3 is TGTGCCAGCAGGCCCTCGACGGGACGGAGCTACGAGCAGTACTTC.

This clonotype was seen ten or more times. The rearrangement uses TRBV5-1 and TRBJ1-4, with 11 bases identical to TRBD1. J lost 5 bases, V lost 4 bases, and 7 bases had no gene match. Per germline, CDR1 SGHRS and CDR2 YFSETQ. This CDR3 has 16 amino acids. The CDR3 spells CASSRTGGAGNEKLFF. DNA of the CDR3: TGCGCCAGCAGCCGGACAGGGGGCGCGGGCAATGAAAAACTGTTTTTT.

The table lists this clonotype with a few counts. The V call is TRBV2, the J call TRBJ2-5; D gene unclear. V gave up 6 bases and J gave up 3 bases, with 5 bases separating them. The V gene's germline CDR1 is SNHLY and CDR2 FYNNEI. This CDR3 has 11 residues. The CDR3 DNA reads TGTGCCAGCAGAGGTGAAGAGACCCAGTACTTC. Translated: CASRGEETQYF.

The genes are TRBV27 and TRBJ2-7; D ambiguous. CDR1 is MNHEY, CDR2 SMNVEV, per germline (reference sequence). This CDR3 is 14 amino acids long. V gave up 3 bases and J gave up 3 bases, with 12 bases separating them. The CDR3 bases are TGTGCCAGCAGTTTTGTGGGTAGTAACTACGAGCAGTACTTC. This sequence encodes CASSFVGSNYEQYF.

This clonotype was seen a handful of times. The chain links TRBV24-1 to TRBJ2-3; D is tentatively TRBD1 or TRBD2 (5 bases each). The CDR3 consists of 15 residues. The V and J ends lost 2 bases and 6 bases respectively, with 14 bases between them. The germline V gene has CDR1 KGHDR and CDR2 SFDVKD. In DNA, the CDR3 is TGTGCCACCAGTGATTCCGGGACCCAGGGTGATACGCAGTATTTT. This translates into CATSDSGTQGDTQYF.

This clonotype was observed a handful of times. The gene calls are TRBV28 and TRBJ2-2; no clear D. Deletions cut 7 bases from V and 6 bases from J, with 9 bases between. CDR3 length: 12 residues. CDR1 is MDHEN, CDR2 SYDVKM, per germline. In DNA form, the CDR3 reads TGTGCCAGCACCTTTGCGTCCGGGGAGCTGTTTTTT. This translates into CASTFASGELFF.

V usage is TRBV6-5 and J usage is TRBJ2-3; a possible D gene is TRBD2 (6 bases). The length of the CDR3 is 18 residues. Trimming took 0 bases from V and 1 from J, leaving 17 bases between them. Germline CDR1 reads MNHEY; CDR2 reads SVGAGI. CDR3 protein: CASSYSQTSLVGTDTQYF. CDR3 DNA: TGTGCCAGCAGTTACTCGCAGACTAGTTTGGTGGGCACAGATACGCAGTATTTT.

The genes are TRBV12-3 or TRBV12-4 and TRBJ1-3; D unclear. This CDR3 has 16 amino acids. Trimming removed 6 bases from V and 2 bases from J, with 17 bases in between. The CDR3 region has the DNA TGTGCCAGCAGACGCGGGTGGGTAGGCGCTGGAAACACCATATATTTT. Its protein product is CASRRGWVGAGNTIYF.

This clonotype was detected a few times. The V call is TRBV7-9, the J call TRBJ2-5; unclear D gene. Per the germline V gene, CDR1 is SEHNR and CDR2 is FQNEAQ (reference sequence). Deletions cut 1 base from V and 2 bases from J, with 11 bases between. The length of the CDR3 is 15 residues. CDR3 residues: CASSLVLRSQETQYF. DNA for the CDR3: TGTGCCAGCAGCTTAGTCCTCCGTTCACAAGAGACCCAGTACTTC.

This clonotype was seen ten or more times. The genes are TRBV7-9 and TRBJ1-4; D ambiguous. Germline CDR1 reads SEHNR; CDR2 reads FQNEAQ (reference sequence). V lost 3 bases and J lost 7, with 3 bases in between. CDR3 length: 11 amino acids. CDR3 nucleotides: TGTGCCAGCAGCTTCCGTGAAAAACTGTTTTTT. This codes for CASSFREKLFF.

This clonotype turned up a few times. This CDR3 is CASSSGLAGGVQETQYF. The CDR3 DNA reads as TGCGCCAGCAGCTCGGGACTAGCGGGGGGCGTTCAAGAGACCCAGTACTTC. The chain employs TRBV5-1 and TRBJ2-5; 15 positions agree with TRBD2. Germline loops: CDR1 SGHRS, CDR2 YFSETQ. The CDR3 is made up of 17 amino acids. V dropped 3 bases and J dropped 2; count of bases not matched to a gene: 5.

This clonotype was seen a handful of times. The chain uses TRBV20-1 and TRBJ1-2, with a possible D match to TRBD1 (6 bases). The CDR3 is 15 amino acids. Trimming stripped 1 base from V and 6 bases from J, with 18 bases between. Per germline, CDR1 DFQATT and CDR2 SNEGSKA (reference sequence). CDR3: CSARAGTYPEDGYTF. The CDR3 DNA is TGCAGTGCTAGAGCGGGGACATACCCGGAGGATGGCTACACCTTC.

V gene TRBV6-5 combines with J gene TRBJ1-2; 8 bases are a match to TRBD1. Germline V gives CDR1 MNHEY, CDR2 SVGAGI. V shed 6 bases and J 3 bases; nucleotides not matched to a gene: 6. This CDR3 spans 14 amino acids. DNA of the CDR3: TGTGCCAGCAGGCTACAGGGGGACGACTATGGCTACACCTTC. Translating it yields CASRLQGDDYGYTF.

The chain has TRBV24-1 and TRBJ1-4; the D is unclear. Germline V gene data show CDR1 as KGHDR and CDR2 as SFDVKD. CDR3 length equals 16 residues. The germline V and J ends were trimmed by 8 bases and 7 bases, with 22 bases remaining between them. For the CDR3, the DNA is TGTGCCACCATCAAGGGTACGGGGTTAATGAGTGAAAAACTGTTTTTT. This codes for CATIKGTGLMSEKLFF.

The DNA of the CDR3 is TGTGCCAGCAGCCAAAAGGGTACCGGTAACACTGAAGCTTTCTTT. This codes for CASSQKGTGNTEAFF. This chain uses TRBV7-2 with TRBJ1-1; no reliable D call. Trimming removed 5 bases from V and 2 bases from J, with 15 bases in between. Germline V gene data show CDR1 as SGHTA and CDR2 as FQGNSA. This CDR3 is 15 amino acids long. The variable domain in full, with the rest retrieved from reference TRBV7-2 and TRBJ1-1, is GAGVSQSPSNKVTEKGKDVELRCDPISGHTALYWYRQSLGQGLEFLIYFQGNSAPDKSGLPSDRFSAERTGGSVSTLTIQRTQQEDSAVYLCASSQKGTGNTEAFFGQGTRLTVV.

CDR3 sequence: CASRLDGGRDTQYF. The CDR3 DNA reads TGTGCCAGCAGACTAGACGGGGGGAGAGATACGCAGTATTTT. J is TRBJ2-3 and V is TRBV12-3 or TRBV12-4; the match to TRBD2 covers 7 bases. V gave up 6 bases and J gave up 5 bases; unmatched junction bases: 8. The CDR3 has 14 residues.

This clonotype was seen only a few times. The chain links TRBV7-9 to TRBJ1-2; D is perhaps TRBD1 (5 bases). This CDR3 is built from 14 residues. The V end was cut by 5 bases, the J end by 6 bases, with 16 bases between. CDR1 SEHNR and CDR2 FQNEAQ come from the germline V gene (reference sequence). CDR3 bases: TGTGCCAGCAGCGACGGGACGGCCTCACATGGCTACACCTTC. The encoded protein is CASSDGTASHGYTF.

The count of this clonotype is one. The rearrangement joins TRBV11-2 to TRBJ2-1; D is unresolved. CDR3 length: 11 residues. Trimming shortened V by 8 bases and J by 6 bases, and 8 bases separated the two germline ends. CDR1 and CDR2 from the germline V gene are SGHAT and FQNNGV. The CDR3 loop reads CASELGNEQFF. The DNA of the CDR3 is TGTGCCAGCGAACTTGGCAATGAGCAGTTCTTC.

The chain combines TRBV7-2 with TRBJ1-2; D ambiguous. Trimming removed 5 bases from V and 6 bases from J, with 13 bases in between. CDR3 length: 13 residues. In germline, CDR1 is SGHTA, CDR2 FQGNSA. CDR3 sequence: CASSVLEGNGYTF. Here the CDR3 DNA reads TGTGCCAGCAGCGTGCTTGAAGGAAATGGCTACACCTTC.

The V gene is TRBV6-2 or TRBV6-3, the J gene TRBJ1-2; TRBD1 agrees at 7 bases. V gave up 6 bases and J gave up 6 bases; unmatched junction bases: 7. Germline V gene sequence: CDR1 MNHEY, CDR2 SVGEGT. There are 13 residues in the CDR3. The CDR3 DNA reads TGTGCCAGCAGACGACCAGGGGGGAATGGCTACACCTTC. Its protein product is CASRRPGGNGYTF.

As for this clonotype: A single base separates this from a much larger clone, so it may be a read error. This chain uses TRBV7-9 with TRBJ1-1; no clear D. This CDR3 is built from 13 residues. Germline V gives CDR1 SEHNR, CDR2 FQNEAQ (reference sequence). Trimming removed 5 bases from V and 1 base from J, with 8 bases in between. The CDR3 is CASSPRSNTEAFF. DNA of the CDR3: TGTGCCAGCAGCCCTCGATCGAACACTGAAGCTTTCTTT.